This T cell receptor beta chain was identified during a study of T cell responses to AZD1222 COVID-19 vaccine. Study results and caveats: Recipients of AZD1222 seropositive at baseline numbered only 6 or 7.

Comments on this clone: Antigen specificity is unknown.

Sequenced by immunoSEQ multiplex PCR; TCRdb stores in-frame clones only, minus some. The sample records about 140,000 clones, around 92% being singletons. The input for sequencing was peripheral blood, taken 28 days after the second AZD1222 dose. The clonotype comes from an adult who received the AZD1222 COVID-19 vaccine.

CDR3 DNA sequence: TGTGCCAGCAGCCGGGACTTTCTCACAGATACGCAGTATTTT. Translation: CASSRDFLTDTQYF. V and J are TRBV7-3 and TRBJ2-3; D is perhaps TRBD2 (6 bases). The V end lost 5 bases, the J end lost 2 bases, and 11 bases lay between the germline ends. The CDR3 contains 14 residues. The germline CDR1 and CDR2 sequences are SGHTA and FQGTGA.